This T cell receptor (beta chain) was profiled in a study of identical twins. The CDR3 is 13 amino acids. V was cut by 3 bases and J by 0 bases, with 6 bases left in between. Germline lookup yields CDR1 LNHDA and CDR2 SQIVND (reference sequence). Using its own MiXCR run on the 5' RACE reads, TCRdb lists one record per CDR3 protein. The table lists some 690,000 distinct CDR3 sequences, about 20% of them singletons. A further study also used this sample, focusing on T cells expressing NK-cell markers. That work states: Sequencing of TCR beta repertoires drew on sorted CD3+CD56+NKG2C+, CD3+CD56+NKG2C- and CD3+CD56-NKG2C+ T cells. With an anti-gamma-delta TCR antibody, sorting in several experiments was kept to alpha-beta TCR T cells.

Input material: PBMCs. The receptor was isolated from a woman aged 18 to 35 in good health. The gene calls are TRBV19 and TRBJ2-7; D not certain. This CDR3 reads CASSIFGSYEQYF. The CDR3 DNA reads as TGTGCCAGTAGTATTTTCGGCTCCTACGAGCAGTACTTC.